A single sample gave rise to the 23 T cell receptor beta chains below, sequenced in a study of low-dose radiotherapy and immunotherapy resistance in tumors. Gene-specific TRAV and TRBV primers were used for first-strand cDNA, covering alpha and beta chains. TCRs underwent 20 PCR cycles of amplification with a constant-region primer and V-primer adapter. TCRdb recomputed calls from the reads with MiXCR, one row per CDR3 protein. The sample contains 80,000 or so distinct CDR3 sequences, over 15% of which appear only once. The time point is: after trial treatment. Stated treatment: LDRT plus nivolumab, ipilimumab, low-dose cyclophosphamide and aspirin (RACIN trial). Here the sequenced sample was PBMCs, taken after low-dose radiotherapy plus immunotherapy. The source of these receptors is a male donor with prostate cancer.

This clonotype was observed many times. The chain links TRBV6-5 to TRBJ2-7; 8 bases are shared with TRBD2. The CDR3 has 15 residues. Germline V gives CDR1 MNHEY, CDR2 SVGAGI. The V segment lost 7 bases and the J segment 2 bases; nucleotides outside the gene matches: 10. In DNA form, the CDR3 reads TGTGCCAGCAATGGGGCGGGAGGACCCACCTACGAGCAGTACTTC. Its translation: CASNGAGGPTYEQYF.

The V and J genes are TRBV12-3 or TRBV12-4 and TRBJ2-7, with a possible D match to TRBD1 (5 bases). The CDR3 loop spans 13 amino acids. Trimming took off 5 bases at V and 7 bases at J, with 15 bases between the two ends. Here the CDR3 DNA reads TGTGCCAGCAGTCTTCTGACAGAGTGGGAGCAGTACTTC. It yields the protein CASSLLTEWEQYF.

This clonotype was observed at least ten times. The chain recombines TRBV19 with TRBJ2-1, with unresolved D. The CDR3 sequence is 14 residues long. Germline V gene sequence: CDR1 LNHDA, CDR2 SQIVND (reference sequence). Trimming removed 5 bases at V and 3 bases at J, with 11 bases between. The CDR3 here is CASSGSVSYNEQFF. The DNA for the CDR3 is TGTGCCAGTAGTGGTAGTGTAAGCTACAATGAGCAGTTCTTC.

Many counts were recorded for this clonotype. This chain joins TRBV9 and TRBJ2-7; D not resolved. V was shortened by 0 bases and J by 1 base, with 11 bases between the two germline ends. Germline assignment: CDR1 SGDLS and CDR2 YYNGEE. The CDR3 has 15 residues. CDR3 region: CASSVGQEPSYEQYF. CDR3 DNA: TGTGCCAGCAGCGTAGGCCAGGAACCTTCCTACGAGCAGTACTTC.

This clonotype was seen many times. In DNA form, the CDR3 reads TGTGCCAGCAGCTTCCGGGACAGGGCAGCCGAGCAGTACTTC. Translation: CASSFRDRAAEQYF. The chain has TRBV7-9 and TRBJ2-7; TRBD1 matches 9 bases. V was clipped by 3 bases and J by 6 bases; unmatched bases: 6. This CDR3 is built from 14 residues. From germline, CDR1 is SEHNR and CDR2 FQNEAQ (reference sequence).

CDR3 DNA: TGTGCCACCAGAGGGGGACAGGGTTTCAATGAGCAGTTCTTC. Translating gives CATRGGQGFNEQFF. The chain employs TRBV28 and TRBJ2-1, with 9 bases fitting TRBD1. This CDR3 has 14 amino acids. The V and J ends lost 10 bases and 6 bases, in that order; junction bases with no gene match: 10. CDR1 is MDHEN and CDR2 is SYDVKM in the germline V gene.

This clonotype was seen many times. The V call is TRBV29-1, the J call TRBJ2-5; TRBD1 matches at 7 bases. V was clipped by 6 bases and J by 4 bases; unmatched bases: 5. The CDR3 spans 12 residues. The germline V gene has CDR1 SQVTM and CDR2 ANQGSEA. CDR3 region: CSVQGVAETQYF. CDR3 sequence (DNA): TGCAGCGTCCAGGGGGTGGCAGAGACCCAGTACTTC.

This clonotype was detected many times. The chain recombines TRBV11-2 with TRBJ2-5; no reliable D call. The V gene's germline CDR1 is SGHAT and CDR2 FQNNGV. The CDR3 is 13 amino acids. Trimming took 1 base from V and 6 from J, leaving 9 bases between them. The CDR3 reads CASSLVQLQTQYF. The CDR3 nucleotides read TGTGCCAGCAGCTTAGTCCAGCTGCAGACCCAGTACTTC.

This clonotype was detected ten times or more. V and J are TRBV6-2 or TRBV6-3 and TRBJ2-7; 7 bases are shared with TRBD1. The CDR3 spans 13 residues. Losses at the gene ends were 4 bases for V and 2 bases for J; bases not matched to a gene: 2. Germline-derived CDR1 and CDR2 are MNHEY and SVGEGT. The CDR3 region has the DNA TGTGCCAGCAGTTCCACAGGGGCCTACGAGCAGTACTTC. This sequence encodes CASSSTGAYEQYF.

This clonotype was recorded at least ten times. The chain employs TRBV28 and TRBJ2-1; the match to TRBD1 covers 12 bases. Germline trimming cut 8 bases from V and 8 bases from J; bases unmatched to any gene: 13. The CDR3 length is 16 residues. Germline loops: CDR1 MDHEN, CDR2 SYDVKM. Here the CDR3 reads CASALLPGQGAYEQFF. CDR3 nucleotide sequence: TGTGCCAGCGCCTTGCTTCCGGGACAGGGGGCCTATGAGCAGTTCTTC.

This clonotype was counted at least ten times. The rearrangement joins TRBV19 to TRBJ2-1, with D unclear. The V gene's germline CDR1 is LNHDA and CDR2 SQIVND (reference sequence). CDR3 length: 11 residues. The ends were cut back, 9 bases at V and 6 bases at J, with 9 bases in the middle. DNA for the CDR3: TGTGCCAGCGCAGGCGGCAATGAGCAGTTCTTC. Its protein product is CASAGGNEQFF.

As regards this clonotype: A far larger clone is just one base off, so this is likely a read error. This chain connects TRBV28 to TRBJ2-5; 10 bases align to TRBD2. The ends lost 7 bases at V and 11 bases at J; junction bases unmatched: 13. The CDR3 has 14 residues. The germline V gene encodes CDR1 MDHEN and CDR2 SYDVKM. CDR3 sequence: CASTRTSGRDEQYF. The CDR3 DNA is TGTGCCAGCACCAGGACTAGCGGAAGGGATGAGCAGTACTTC.

This clonotype was observed many times. The CDR3 coding sequence is TGCAGTGCTCTTACTATCACAGGGGCGATTACCAATGAGCAGTTCTTC. This encodes CSALTITGAITNEQFF. This chain uses TRBV20-1 with TRBJ2-1, with 7 bases that match TRBD1. The CDR3 runs to 16 residues. Germline assignment: CDR1 DFQATT and CDR2 SNEGSKA (reference sequence). The junction had 16 bases not matched to a gene; V was cut back by 5 bases and J by 6 bases.

The V and J genes are TRBV2 and TRBJ2-7, with D possibly matching TRBD2 (5 bases). The CDR3 runs 14 residues. V lost 6 bases and J 7 bases, leaving 19 bases between the germline ends. The germline V gene encodes CDR1 SNHLY and CDR2 FYNNEI. The chain's CDR3 is CASRIRDWQYEQYF. CDR3 bases: TGTGCCAGCAGGATACGGGATTGGCAGTATGAGCAGTACTTC.

Only a few counts were recorded for this clonotype. A clone one base away is much larger, so this may be a read error. The chain combines TRBV28 with TRBJ2-7; D might be TRBD1 (6 bases). The CDR3 is 12 residues long. Germline V lookup: CDR1 MDHEN, CDR2 SYDVKM. V was trimmed by 2 bases and J by 4 bases, leaving 6 bases between them. The CDR3 bases are TGTGCCAGCAGTTTAACAGGGTACGAGCAGTACTTC. Encoded protein: CASSLTGYEQYF.

This clonotype was seen many times. V gene TRBV28 combines with J gene TRBJ1-4, with D possibly being TRBD1 (6 bases). Germline assignment: CDR1 MDHEN and CDR2 SYDVKM. Trimming pared 6 bases from V and 7 bases from J, leaving 21 bases between. The CDR3 sequence is 16 residues long. The CDR3 nucleotides are TGTGCCAGCAGGCCGGCGGAGGCGGGGGGGCGTGAAAAACTGTTTTTT. Translated: CASRPAEAGGREKLFF.

This clonotype has at least ten counts. J is TRBJ1-1 and V is TRBV18; the D is unclear. CDR3 size: 17 residues. V lost 3 bases and J 3 bases, leaving 20 bases between the germline ends. Germline-derived CDR1 and CDR2 are KGHSH and LQKENI. The CDR3 spells CASSPPVSDTQYTEAFF. The CDR3 DNA sequence: TGTGCCAGCTCACCCCCGGTCTCTGATACCCAGTACACTGAAGCTTTCTTT.

The sample holds many counts of this clonotype. The J gene is TRBJ2-1, the V gene TRBV6-2 or TRBV6-3, with D possibly TRBD2 on 6 matching bases. In germline, CDR1 is MNHEY, CDR2 SVGEGT. This CDR3 is built from 15 residues. V lost 0 bases to trimming and J lost 10 bases, with 16 bases between them. CDR3 nucleotide sequence: TGTGCCAGCAGTTACTCGATAGGAGGCGGGAAAGAGCAGTTCTTC. Protein: CASSYSIGGGKEQFF.

The chain recombines TRBV20-1 with TRBJ2-7; no clear D. V shed 6 bases and J shed 4 bases, with 13 bases lying between them. Germline V CDR1 and CDR2: DFQATT, SNEGSKA (reference sequence). This CDR3 has 12 residues. This CDR3 is CSAKSNLYEQYF. The CDR3 region has the DNA TGCAGTGCAAAGAGCAACCTTTACGAGCAGTACTTC.

Regarding this clonotype: It differs at one base from a far larger clone, so likely a read error. The V call is TRBV2, the J call TRBJ2-7, with a weak D call TRBD2 (5 bases). The V end lost 6 bases, the J end lost 7 bases, and 25 bases lay between the germline ends. This CDR3 has 16 amino acids. Germline V gene data show CDR1 as SNHLY and CDR2 as FYNNEI. CDR3 amino acids: CASSPSLEVAHNEQYF. DNA for the CDR3: TGTGCCAGCAGCCCCTCGCTGGAGGTGGCACACAATGAGCAGTACTTC.

There are many counts of this clonotype. This chain links TRBV28 with TRBJ2-5; 8 nucleotides match TRBD1. Trimming took 8 bases from V and 7 from J; bases not matched to a gene: 15. Germline V gives CDR1 MDHEN, CDR2 SYDVKM. This CDR3 comprises 15 residues. DNA of the CDR3: TGTGCCAGCTCCTCCGTGGGGGACAGGCCGGGGACCCAGTACTTC. It is translated as CASSSVGDRPGTQYF.

This clonotype was detected many times. This sequence joins TRBV5-1 and TRBJ2-1, with TRBD2 identical over 8 bases. This CDR3 has 16 amino acids. Germline assignment: CDR1 SGHRS and CDR2 YFSETQ. V was clipped by 0 bases and J by 2 bases; unmatched bases: 4. CDR3 region: CASSLAGGITYNEQFF. The CDR3 coding sequence is TGCGCCAGCAGCTTGGCGGGGGGGATAACCTACAATGAGCAGTTCTTC.

This chain joins TRBV20-1 and TRBJ2-1; unclear D gene. Trimming shortened V by 2 bases and J by 0 bases, and 8 bases separated the two germline ends. The CDR3 consists of 14 residues. Germline V gene sequence: CDR1 DFQATT, CDR2 SNEGSKA (reference sequence). The CDR3 DNA is TGCAGTGCTAGAACTCCGAGCTCCTACAATGAGCAGTTCTTC. Translation gives CSARTPSSYNEQFF.